This TCR beta chain stems from a study of blood T cell repertoires in COVID-19. Study context: Some COVID-19 samples were acute and others convalescent; all came from the United States, Italy and Spain. In each case, the material was cDNA or gDNA derived from T cells, B-cell-depleted T cells, or PBMCs.

The CDR3 length is 15 residues. Trimming left V 1 base short and J 8 bases short, with 17 bases between. Germline CDR1 and CDR2: LNHDA and SQIVND (reference sequence). In the study's own analysis: Amplification from reference gene primers served as the basis for estimated nucleated cell counts. Sequencing was performed with immunoSEQ multiplex PCR; in TCRdb, only in-frame clones are kept and a portion is missing. That table is the source of V, J and clone size, and D and trimming were worked out from the DNA. The sample consists of around 270,000 clones, 70% to 90% of them appearing once. This clone was detected only once.

The sequenced sample consisted of peripheral blood. The sequence came from a man younger than 45 with active or convalescent COVID-19. This chain joins TRBV19 and TRBJ1-2; D might be TRBD1 (5 bases). The DNA of the CDR3 is TGTGCCAGTAGTATAGCGCCAACAGGACATGACGGCTACACCTTC. It codes for CASSIAPTGHDGYTF.